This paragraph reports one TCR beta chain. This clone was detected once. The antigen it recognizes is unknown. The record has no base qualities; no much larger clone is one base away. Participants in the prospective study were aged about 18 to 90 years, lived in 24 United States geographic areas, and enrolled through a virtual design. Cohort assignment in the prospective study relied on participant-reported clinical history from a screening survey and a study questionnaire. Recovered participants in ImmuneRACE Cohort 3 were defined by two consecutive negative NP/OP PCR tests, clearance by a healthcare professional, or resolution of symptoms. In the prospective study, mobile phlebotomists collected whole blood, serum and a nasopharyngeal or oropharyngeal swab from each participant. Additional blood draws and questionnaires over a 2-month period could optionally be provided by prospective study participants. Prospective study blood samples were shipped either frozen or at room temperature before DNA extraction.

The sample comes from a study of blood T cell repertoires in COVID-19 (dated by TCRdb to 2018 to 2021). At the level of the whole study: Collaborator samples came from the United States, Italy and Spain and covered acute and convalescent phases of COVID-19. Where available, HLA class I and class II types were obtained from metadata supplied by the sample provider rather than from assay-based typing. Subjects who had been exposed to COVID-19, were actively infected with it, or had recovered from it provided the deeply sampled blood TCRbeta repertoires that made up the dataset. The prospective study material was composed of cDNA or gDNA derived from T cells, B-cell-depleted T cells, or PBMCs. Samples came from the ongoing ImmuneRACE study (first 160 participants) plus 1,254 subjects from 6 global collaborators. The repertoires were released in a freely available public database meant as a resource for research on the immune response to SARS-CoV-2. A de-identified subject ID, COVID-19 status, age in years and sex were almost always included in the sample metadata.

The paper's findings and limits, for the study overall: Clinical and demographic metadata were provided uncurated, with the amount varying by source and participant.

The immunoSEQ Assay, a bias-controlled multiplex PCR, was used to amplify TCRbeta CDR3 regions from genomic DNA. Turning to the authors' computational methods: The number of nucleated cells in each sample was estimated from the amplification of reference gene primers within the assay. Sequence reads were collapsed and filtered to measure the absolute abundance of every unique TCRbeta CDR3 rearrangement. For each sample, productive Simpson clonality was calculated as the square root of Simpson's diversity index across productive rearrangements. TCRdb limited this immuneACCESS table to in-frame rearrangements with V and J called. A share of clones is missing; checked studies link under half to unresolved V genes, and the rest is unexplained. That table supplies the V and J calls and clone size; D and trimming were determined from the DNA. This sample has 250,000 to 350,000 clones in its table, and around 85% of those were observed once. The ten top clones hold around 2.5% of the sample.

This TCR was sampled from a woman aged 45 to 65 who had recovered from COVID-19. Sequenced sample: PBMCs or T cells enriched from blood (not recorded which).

CDR3 protein: CASSLDGRDGSQYF. The DNA sequence is TGCGCCAGCAGCTTGGATGGGAGGGACGGCTCACAGTATTTT. The rearrangement joined TRBV5-1 to TRBJ2-3, with 7 bases matching TRBD2. Relative to germline, V is missing 0 bases and J is missing 12 bases, with 10 bases of the junction outside any gene match. The CDR3 covers 14 residues, taking in both the cysteine and the phenylalanine. Here the CDR3 DNA is all that survives: 42 bases in frame from base 1. Based on the germline V gene, the CDR1 and CDR2 sequences are SGHRS and YFSETQ.